This entry features one T cell receptor beta chain sequence. As yet, its antigen is unknown. This record belongs to a study of neoadjuvant anti-PD-1 for oral cavity cancer. Study-level background: Patients without progression got a fourth dose around day 43.

Data came from immunoSEQ multiplex PCR; TCRdb stores just in-frame clones and leaves some out. Of around 81,000 clones detected, around 80% appear once; the ten largest clones hold 2.5% to 3.5%. CDR1 is SGHAT, CDR2 FQDESV, per germline (reference sequence). CDR3 length: 18 amino acids. V lost 1 base and J lost 7; bases outside the gene matches: 13. Study-wide findings and caveats: Only a few patients per response group were TCR-analyzed; validation needed. Post-nivolumab, blood T cell clonality was significantly elevated in non-responders.

The sample here was PBMCs, taken before nivolumab (anti-PD-1) treatment. The TCR comes from a person aged 35-79 years with oral cavity squamous cell carcinoma. The chain uses TRBV11-1 and TRBJ2-1, with 10 bases identical to TRBD2. The CDR3 protein is CASSLVPPGSGRGNEQFF. CDR3 sequence (DNA): TGTGCCAGCAGCTTAGTGCCCCCGGGGAGCGGGAGGGGGAATGAGCAGTTCTTC. Combining the CDR3 with reference TRBV11-1 and TRBJ2-1 gives the whole variable domain EAEVAQSPRYKITEKSQAVAFWCDPISGHATLYWYRQILGQGPELLVQFQDESVVDDSQLPKDRFSAERLKGVDSTLKIQPAELGDSAMYLCASSLVPPGSGRGNEQFFGPGTRLTVL.